Each of the 14 T cell receptor beta chains below was sequenced from the same sample in a study of blood T cell repertoires in COVID-19. Assay: immunoSEQ multiplex PCR; the TCRdb copy retains only in-frame clones and omits some. The sample records approximately 210,000 clones, just over 85% being singletons. The sequencing sample was made of peripheral blood. The source is a man aged 50 to 60 with COVID-19, enrolled during active disease.

The chain joins TRBV18 to TRBJ1-1, with D possibly being TRBD1 (5 bases). There are 16 residues in the CDR3. The V gene's germline CDR1 is KGHSH and CDR2 LQKENI. The germline V and J ends were trimmed by 1 base and 2 bases, with 14 bases remaining between them. The CDR3 DNA reads TGTGCCAGCTCACCACAGTCAGGGCGACTCAACACTGAAGCTTTCTTT. This translates into CASSPQSGRLNTEAFF.

The V and J genes are TRBV6-2 or TRBV6-3 and TRBJ1-1; the match to TRBD1 covers 7 bases. Per germline, CDR1 MNHEY and CDR2 SVGEGT. CDR3 size: 21 residues. Trimming took 2 bases from V and 3 from J; bases not matched to a gene: 24. The CDR3 DNA is TGTGCCAGCAGTTACCGCGAATACGGGTGGACAGGTGCGGAGGTTGACACTGAAGCTTTCTTT. Translated, it gives CASSYREYGWTGAEVDTEAFF.

This clone has only one observation. V gene TRBV2 combines with J gene TRBJ2-3; 15 nucleotides align to TRBD2. The CDR3 loop spans 16 amino acids. Germline V gives CDR1 SNHLY, CDR2 FYNNEI. V trimming: 6 bases; J trimming: 5 bases; junction bases outside the gene matches: 6. The CDR3 reads CASRAGLAGGQDTQYF. CDR3 nucleotides: TGTGCCAGCAGGGCTGGACTAGCGGGGGGGCAAGATACGCAGTATTTT.

The V gene is TRBV7-9, the J gene TRBJ2-7; TRBD1 matches 10 bases. V lost 5 bases and J lost 3; bases outside the gene matches: 7. Germline V gene sequence: CDR1 SEHNR, CDR2 FQNEAQ (reference sequence). The CDR3 extends over 15 amino acids. The CDR3, as DNA: TGTGCCAGCAGCCCGCCGGACAGGGGGGTCTACGAGCAGTACTTC. Translating it yields CASSPPDRGVYEQYF.

This clone turned up a few times. The chain joins TRBV7-9 to TRBJ2-3; 7 bases map to TRBD2. There are 17 residues in the CDR3. Germline V CDR1 and CDR2: SEHNR, FQNEAQ (reference sequence). J gave up 0 bases and V 4 bases, and 10 bases lay outside the gene matches. This CDR3 is CASSSAQRGISTDTQYF. The CDR3 coding sequence is TGTGCCAGCAGCTCAGCACAGCGGGGAATCAGCACAGATACGCAGTATTTT.

The chain recombines TRBV19 with TRBJ2-2, with 14 bases that match TRBD2. This CDR3 contains 16 residues. Germline V gene data show CDR1 as LNHDA and CDR2 as SQIVND (reference sequence). V lost 6 bases and J lost 7; bases outside the gene matches: 7. The CDR3 nucleotides read TGTGCCAGTAGGTCCTTGGGACTAGCGGGAGTCGGGGAGCTGTTTTTT. It encodes CASRSLGLAGVGELFF.

The chain couples TRBV6-5 to TRBJ2-1, with TRBD2 identical over 9 bases. Germline values: CDR1 MNHEY, CDR2 SVGAGI. CDR3 size: 14 residues. The junction had 9 bases not matched to a gene; V was cut back by 8 bases and J by 7 bases. This CDR3 reads CASGWVAGVNEQFF. CDR3 sequence (DNA): TGTGCCAGCGGCTGGGTAGCGGGGGTTAATGAGCAGTTCTTC.

The rearrangement joins TRBV7-9 to TRBJ2-1, with 12 bases matching TRBD2. Germline V CDR1 and CDR2: SEHNR, FQNEAQ (reference sequence). Trimming removed 11 bases from V and 1 base from J; junction bases left unmatched: 3. The CDR3 is made up of 14 amino acids. The CDR3 region is CAQLAGGSYNEQFF. CDR3 nucleotide sequence: TGTGCCCAACTAGCGGGAGGTTCCTACAATGAGCAGTTCTTC.

V is TRBV27 and J is TRBJ1-5; D possibly corresponds to TRBD1 (6 bases). Germline V gene sequence: CDR1 MNHEY, CDR2 SMNVEV (reference sequence). The CDR3 spans 13 residues. The V and J ends lost 3 bases and 7 bases respectively, with 10 bases between them. CDR3 residues: CASSFGQSQPQHF. CDR3 coding DNA: TGTGCCAGCAGTTTTGGACAGTCACAGCCCCAGCATTTT.

The CDR3 nucleotides read TGTGCCACCAGCAGAGACCGGGACATCAGGAATCAGCCCCAGCATTTT. As protein: CATSRDRDIRNQPQHF. The chain is built from TRBV15 and TRBJ1-5; tentatively, D is TRBD1 (6 bases). CDR3 size: 16 residues. Trimming stripped 0 bases from V and 4 bases from J, with 13 bases between. Germline V gene data show CDR1 as LNHNV and CDR2 as YYDKDF (reference sequence). The entire variable domain, with the rest obtained from reference TRBV15 and TRBJ1-5, is as follows: DAMVIQNPRYQVTQFGKPVTLSCSQTLNHNVMYWYQQKSSQAPKLLFHYYDKDFNNEADTPDNFQSRRPNTSFCFLDIRSPGLGDTAMYLCATSRDRDIRNQPQHFGDGTRLSIL.

The rearrangement links TRBV7-9 to TRBJ1-5, with TRBD1 matching 7 bases. The CDR3 consists of 17 residues. Trimming cost V 0 bases and J 0 bases; bases outside gene matches: 5. CDR1 SEHNR and CDR2 FQNEAQ come from the germline V gene (reference sequence). The CDR3 DNA sequence: TGTGCCAGCAGCTTAGCGGGTGGGACAGATAGCAATCAGCCCCAGCATTTT. Translating gives CASSLAGGTDSNQPQHF.

This sequence joins TRBV27 and TRBJ2-7, with TRBD1 matching over 8 bases. CDR1 MNHEY and CDR2 SMNVEV come from the germline V gene (reference sequence). V was clipped by 5 bases and J by 4 bases; unmatched bases: 7. CDR3 length: 14 amino acids. The chain's CDR3 is CASSTPDREYEQYF. The CDR3 nucleotides read TGTGCCAGCAGTACCCCGGACAGGGAGTACGAGCAGTACTTC.

The CDR3 loop reads CASSPTGRVEQFF. In nucleotides, the CDR3 is TGTGCCAGCAGCCCGACAGGGAGAGTTGAGCAGTTCTTC. The chain is built from TRBV5-4 and TRBJ2-1; TRBD1 matches 7 bases. V shed 4 bases, J shed 9 bases, and the junction held 7 bases outside the gene matches. Germline V gives CDR1 SGHNT, CDR2 YYREEE (reference sequence). This CDR3 is built from 13 residues.

The V gene is TRBV18, the J gene TRBJ2-7, with D perhaps TRBD1 (6 bases). V was pared by 3 bases and J by 5 bases, with 20 bases between. CDR3 size: 16 residues. Germline CDR1 is KGHSH and CDR2 is LQKENI. CDR3 protein: CASSPTGQRNPHEQYF. CDR3 bases: TGTGCCAGCTCACCTACCGGACAGCGAAACCCCCACGAGCAGTACTTC.